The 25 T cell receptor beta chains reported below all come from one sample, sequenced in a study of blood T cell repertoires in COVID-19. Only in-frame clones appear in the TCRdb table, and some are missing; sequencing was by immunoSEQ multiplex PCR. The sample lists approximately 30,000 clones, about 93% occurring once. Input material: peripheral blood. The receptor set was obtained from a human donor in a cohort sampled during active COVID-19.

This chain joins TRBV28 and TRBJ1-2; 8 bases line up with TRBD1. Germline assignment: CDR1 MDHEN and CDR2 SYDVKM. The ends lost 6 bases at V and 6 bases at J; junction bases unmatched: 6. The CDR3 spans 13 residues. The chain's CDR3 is CASSPGTGDGYTF. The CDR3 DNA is TGTGCCAGCAGCCCAGGGACAGGAGATGGCTACACCTTC.

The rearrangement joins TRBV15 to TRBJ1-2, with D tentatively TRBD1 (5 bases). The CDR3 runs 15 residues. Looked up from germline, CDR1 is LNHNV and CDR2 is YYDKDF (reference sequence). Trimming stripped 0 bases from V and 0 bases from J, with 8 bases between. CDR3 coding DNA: TGTGCCACCAGCAGAGAGACAGAGCCTAACTATGGCTACACCTTC. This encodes CATSRETEPNYGYTF.

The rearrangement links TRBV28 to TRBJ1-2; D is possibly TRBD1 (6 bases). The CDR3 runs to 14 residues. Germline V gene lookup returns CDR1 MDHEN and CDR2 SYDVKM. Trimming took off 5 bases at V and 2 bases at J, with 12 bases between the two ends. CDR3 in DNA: TGTGCCAGCAGTCGACCCACAGGGAACTATGGCTACACCTTC. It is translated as CASSRPTGNYGYTF.

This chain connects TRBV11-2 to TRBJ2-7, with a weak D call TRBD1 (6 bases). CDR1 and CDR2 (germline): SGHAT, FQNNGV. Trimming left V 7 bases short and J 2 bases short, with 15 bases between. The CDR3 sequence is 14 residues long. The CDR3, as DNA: TGTGCCAGCATCTCACCCGGACAGCCCTACGAGCAGTACTTC. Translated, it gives CASISPGQPYEQYF. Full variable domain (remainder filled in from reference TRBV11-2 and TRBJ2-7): EAGVAQSPRYKIIEKRQSVAFWCNPISGHATLYWYQQILGQGPKLLIQFQNNGVVDDSQLPKDRFSAERLKGVDSTLKIQPAKLEDSAVYLCASISPGQPYEQYFGPGTRLTVT.

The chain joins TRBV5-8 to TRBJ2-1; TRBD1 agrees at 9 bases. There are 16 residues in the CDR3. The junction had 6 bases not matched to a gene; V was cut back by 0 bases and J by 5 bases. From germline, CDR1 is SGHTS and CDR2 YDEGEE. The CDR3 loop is CASSLETGTGHNEQFF. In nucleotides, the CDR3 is TGTGCCAGCAGCTTGGAAACCGGGACAGGGCACAATGAGCAGTTCTTC.

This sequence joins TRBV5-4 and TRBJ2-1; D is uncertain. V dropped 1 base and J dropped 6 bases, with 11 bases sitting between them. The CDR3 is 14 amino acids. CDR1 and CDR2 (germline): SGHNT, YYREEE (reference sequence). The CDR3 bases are TGTGCCAGCAGCTTGACAGAAGAAGGCAATGAGCAGTTCTTC. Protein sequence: CASSLTEEGNEQFF.

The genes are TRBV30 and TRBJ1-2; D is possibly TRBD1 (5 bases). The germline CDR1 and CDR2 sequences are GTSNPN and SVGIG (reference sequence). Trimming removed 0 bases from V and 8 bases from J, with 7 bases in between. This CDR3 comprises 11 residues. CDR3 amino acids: CAWSVTGGYTF. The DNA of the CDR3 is TGTGCCTGGAGTGTTACAGGCGGCTACACCTTC.

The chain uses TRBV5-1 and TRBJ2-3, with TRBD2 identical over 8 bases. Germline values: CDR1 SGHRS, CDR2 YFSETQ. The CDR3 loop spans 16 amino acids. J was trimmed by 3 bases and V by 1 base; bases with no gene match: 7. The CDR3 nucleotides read TGCGCCAGCAGCTTGTCATGGCGGGAGGTAACAGATACGCAGTATTTT. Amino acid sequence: CASSLSWREVTDTQYF.

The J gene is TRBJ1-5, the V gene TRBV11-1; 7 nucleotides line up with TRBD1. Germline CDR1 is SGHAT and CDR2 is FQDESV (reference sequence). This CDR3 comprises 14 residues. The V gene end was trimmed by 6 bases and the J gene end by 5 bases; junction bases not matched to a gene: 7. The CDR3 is CASSSNRGDQPQHF. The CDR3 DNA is TGTGCCAGCAGTTCCAACAGGGGTGATCAGCCCCAGCATTTT.

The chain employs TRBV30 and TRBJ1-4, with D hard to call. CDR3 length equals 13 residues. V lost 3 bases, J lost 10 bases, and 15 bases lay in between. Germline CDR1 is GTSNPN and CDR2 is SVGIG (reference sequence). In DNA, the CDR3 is TGTGCCTGGAGGCAGGAGGGCGCCGGAAAACTGTTTTTT. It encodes CAWRQEGAGKLFF.

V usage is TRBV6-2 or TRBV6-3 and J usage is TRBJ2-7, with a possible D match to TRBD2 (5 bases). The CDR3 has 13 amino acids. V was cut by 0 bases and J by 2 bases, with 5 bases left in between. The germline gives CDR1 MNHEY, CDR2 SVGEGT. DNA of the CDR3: TGTGCCAGCAGTTACTCGACTACCTACGAGCAGTACTTC. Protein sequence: CASSYSTTYEQYF.

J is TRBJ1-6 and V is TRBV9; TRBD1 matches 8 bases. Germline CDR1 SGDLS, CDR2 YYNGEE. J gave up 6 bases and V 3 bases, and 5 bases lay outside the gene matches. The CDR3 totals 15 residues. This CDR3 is CASSADRGSNSPLHF. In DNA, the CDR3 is TGTGCCAGCAGCGCCGACAGGGGTTCTAATTCACCCCTCCACTTT.

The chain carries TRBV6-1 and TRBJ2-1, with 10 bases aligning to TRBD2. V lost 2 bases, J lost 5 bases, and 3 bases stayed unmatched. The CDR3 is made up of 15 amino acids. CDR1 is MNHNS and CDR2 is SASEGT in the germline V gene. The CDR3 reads CASSETSGNHNEQFF. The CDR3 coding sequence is TGTGCCAGCAGTGAAACTAGCGGGAACCACAATGAGCAGTTCTTC.

For the CDR3, the DNA is TGCGCCAGCAGCCAACAACCCCTTTGGGGGGGCACTGAAGCTTTCTTT. Protein: CASSQQPLWGGTEAFF. The chain employs TRBV4-1 and TRBJ1-1; TRBD1 might be the D (5 bases). The V end lost 2 bases, the J end lost 4 bases, and 17 bases lay between the germline ends. This CDR3 comprises 16 residues. CDR1 is MGHRA and CDR2 is YSYEKL in the germline V gene.

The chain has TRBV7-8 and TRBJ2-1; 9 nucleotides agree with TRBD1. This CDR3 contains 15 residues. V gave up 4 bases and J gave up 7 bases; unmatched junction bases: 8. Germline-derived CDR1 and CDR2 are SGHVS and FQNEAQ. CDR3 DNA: TGTGCCAGCAGCTACCGCCCCGGGACAGGGAATGAGCAGTTCTTC. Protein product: CASSYRPGTGNEQFF.

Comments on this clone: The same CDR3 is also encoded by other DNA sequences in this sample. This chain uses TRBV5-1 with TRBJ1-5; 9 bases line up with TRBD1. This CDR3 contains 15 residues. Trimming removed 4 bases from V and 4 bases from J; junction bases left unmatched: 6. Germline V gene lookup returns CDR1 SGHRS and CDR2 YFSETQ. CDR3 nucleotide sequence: TGCGCCAGCAGCCCGGGGACAGGGAGTAATCAGCCCCAGCATTTT. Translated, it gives CASSPGTGSNQPQHF.

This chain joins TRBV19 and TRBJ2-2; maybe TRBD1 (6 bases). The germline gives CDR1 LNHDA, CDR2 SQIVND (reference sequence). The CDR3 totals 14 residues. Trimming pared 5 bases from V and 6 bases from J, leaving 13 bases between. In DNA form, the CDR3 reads TGTGCCAGTAGTGGGGGCCGCCCGTCCGGGGAGCTGTTTTTT. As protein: CASSGGRPSGELFF.

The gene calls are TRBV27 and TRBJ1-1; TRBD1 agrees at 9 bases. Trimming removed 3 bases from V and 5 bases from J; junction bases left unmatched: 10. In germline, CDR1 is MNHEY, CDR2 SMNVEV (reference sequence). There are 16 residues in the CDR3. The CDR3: CASSFYPGQGRTEAFF. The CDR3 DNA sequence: TGTGCCAGCAGTTTTTACCCGGGACAGGGTCGAACTGAAGCTTTCTTT.

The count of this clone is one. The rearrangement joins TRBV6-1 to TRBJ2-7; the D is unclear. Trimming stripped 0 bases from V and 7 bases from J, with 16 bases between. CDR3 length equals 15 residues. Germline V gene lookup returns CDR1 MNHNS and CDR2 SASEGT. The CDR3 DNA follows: TGTGCCAGCAGTGAAGCGGATCGTGGTTCGAGGGAGCAGTACTTC. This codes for CASSEADRGSREQYF.

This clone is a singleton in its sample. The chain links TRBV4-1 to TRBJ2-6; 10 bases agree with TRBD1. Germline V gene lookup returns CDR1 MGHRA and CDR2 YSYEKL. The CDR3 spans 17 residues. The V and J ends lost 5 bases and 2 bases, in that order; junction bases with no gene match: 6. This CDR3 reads CASSYAGTGAGANVLTF. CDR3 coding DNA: TGCGCCAGCAGCTACGCCGGGACAGGGGCTGGGGCCAACGTCCTGACTTTC.

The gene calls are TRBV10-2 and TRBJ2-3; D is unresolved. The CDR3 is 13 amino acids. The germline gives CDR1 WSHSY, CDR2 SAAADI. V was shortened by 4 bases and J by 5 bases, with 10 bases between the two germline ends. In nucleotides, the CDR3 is TGCGCCAGCAGTGCGAACAGTTTAGATACGCAGTATTTT. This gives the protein CASSANSLDTQYF.

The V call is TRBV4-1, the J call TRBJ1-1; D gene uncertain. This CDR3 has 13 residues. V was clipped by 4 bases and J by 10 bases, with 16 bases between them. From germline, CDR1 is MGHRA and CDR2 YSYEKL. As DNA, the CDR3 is TGCGCCAGCAGCCCGCTGGAGGGCATCGGAGCTTTCTTT. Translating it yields CASSPLEGIGAFF.

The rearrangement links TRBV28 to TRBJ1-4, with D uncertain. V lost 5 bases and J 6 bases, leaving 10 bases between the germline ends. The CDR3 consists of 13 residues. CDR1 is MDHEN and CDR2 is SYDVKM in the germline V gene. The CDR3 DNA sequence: TGTGCCAGCAGTGGGGTGGGAGATGAAAAACTGTTTTTT. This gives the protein CASSGVGDEKLFF.

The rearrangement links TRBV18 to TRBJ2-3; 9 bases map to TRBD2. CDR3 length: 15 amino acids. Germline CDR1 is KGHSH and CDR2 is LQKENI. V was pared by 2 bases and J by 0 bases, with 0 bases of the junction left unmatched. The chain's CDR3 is CASSPTSGSTDTQYF. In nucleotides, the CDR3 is TGTGCCAGCTCACCAACTAGCGGGAGCACAGATACGCAGTATTTT. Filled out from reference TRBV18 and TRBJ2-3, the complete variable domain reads NAGVMQNPRHLVRRRGQEARLRCSPMKGHSHVYWYRQLPEEGLKFMVYLQKENIIDESGMPKERFSAEFPKEGPSILRIQQVVRGDSAAYFCASSPTSGSTDTQYFGPGTRLTVL.

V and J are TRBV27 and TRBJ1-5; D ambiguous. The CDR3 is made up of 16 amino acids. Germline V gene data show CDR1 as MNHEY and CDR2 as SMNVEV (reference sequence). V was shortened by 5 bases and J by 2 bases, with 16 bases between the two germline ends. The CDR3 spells CASSPLFRRGNQPQHF. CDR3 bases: TGTGCCAGCAGTCCATTATTCAGGCGTGGCAATCAGCCCCAGCATTTT.